This note documents a single T cell receptor beta chain sequence. V gave up 4 bases and J gave up 2 bases; unmatched junction bases: 5. In germline, CDR1 is MNHEY, CDR2 SMNVEV (reference sequence). The CDR3 is made up of 15 amino acids. TCRdb keeps only in-frame clones here, not all; method: immunoSEQ multiplex PCR. The table lists about 140,000 clones, around 87% of them singletons. The data stem from a study of blood T cell repertoires in COVID-19. Study as a whole: T cells, B-cell-depleted T cells, or PBMCs supplied cDNA or gDNA.

Study members were between roughly 18 and 89 years old and lived in 24 US regions. Each participant's cohort was designated according to participant-reported clinical history. Material: PBMCs or T cells enriched from blood (not recorded which). This receptor was obtained from a man in his 60s who had recovered from COVID-19. This rearrangement joins TRBV27 to TRBJ2-5, with 9 positions matching TRBD2. CDR3 residues: CASSSPTSGQETQYF. The CDR3 DNA reads TGTGCCAGCAGTTCCCCGACTAGCGGACAAGAGACCCAGTACTTC.